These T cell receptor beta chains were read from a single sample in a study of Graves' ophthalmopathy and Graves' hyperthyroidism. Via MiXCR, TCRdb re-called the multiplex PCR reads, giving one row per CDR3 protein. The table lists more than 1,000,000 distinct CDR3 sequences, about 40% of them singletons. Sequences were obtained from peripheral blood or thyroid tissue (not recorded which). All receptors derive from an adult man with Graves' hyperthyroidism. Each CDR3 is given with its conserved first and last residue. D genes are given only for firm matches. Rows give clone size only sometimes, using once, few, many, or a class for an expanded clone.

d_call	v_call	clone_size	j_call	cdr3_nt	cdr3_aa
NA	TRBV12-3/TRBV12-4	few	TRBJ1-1	TGTGCCAGCAGTTTATCATTCTCGAACACTGAAGCTTTCTTT	CASSLSFSNTEAFF
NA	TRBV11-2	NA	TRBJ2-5	TGTGCCAGCAGCCCCGTGCTGCCGGGCGAGACCCAGTACTTC	CASSPVLPGETQYF
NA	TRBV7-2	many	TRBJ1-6	TGTGCCAGCAGCTTACCGCGGGAGCATAATTCACCCCTCCACTTT	CASSLPREHNSPLHF
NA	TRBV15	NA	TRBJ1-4	TGTGCCACCGCGCGAACAGGGTCTCCTAATGAAAAACTGTTTTTT	CATARTGSPNEKLFF
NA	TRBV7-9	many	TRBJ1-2	TGTGCCAGCAGCTTCCCGGCGGGGAATGGCTACACCTTC	CASSFPAGNGYTF
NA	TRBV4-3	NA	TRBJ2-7	TGCGCCAGCAGCCAAGATACAGGGCATTACGAGCAGTACTTC	CASSQDTGHYEQYF
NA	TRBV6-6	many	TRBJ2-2	TGTGCCAGCAGTTCTCTCGCAGGTCTCACCGGGGAGCTGTTTTTT	CASSSLAGLTGELFF
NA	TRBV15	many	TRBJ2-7	TGTGCCACCAGCAGCCGACCAAAGTACAGGGCCTCCTACGAGCAGTACTTC	CATSSRPKYRASYEQYF
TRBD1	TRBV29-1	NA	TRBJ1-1	TGCAGCGTAGACAGGGGGGTTGGGGACACTGAAGCTTTCTTT	CSVDRGVGDTEAFF
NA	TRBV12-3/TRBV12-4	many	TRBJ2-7	TGTGCCAGCACCACGGACAGCTCCTACGAGCAGTACTTC	CASTTDSSYEQYF
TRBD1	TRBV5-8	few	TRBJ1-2	TGTGCCAGCAGCTTCCGGACAGGGGCGAACTATGGCTACACCTTC	CASSFRTGANYGYTF
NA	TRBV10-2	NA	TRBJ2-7	TGTGCCAGCAGTCCCCAGGGCTTTAGCTCCTACGAGCAGTACTTC	CASSPQGFSSYEQYF
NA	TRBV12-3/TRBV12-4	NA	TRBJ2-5	TGTGCCAGCAGTTACAGGCCCGCCCGTTTCGAGACCCAGTACTTC	CASSYRPARFETQYF
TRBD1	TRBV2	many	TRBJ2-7	TGTGCCAGCAGCCTCGACAGGGGGGACTACTACGAGCAGTACTTC	CASSLDRGDYYEQYF